This TCR beta chain was recovered during a study of post-analysis software for immune sequencing data. Study-wide background: Patients with relapsing-remitting, secondary progressive and progressive-relapsing multiple sclerosis courses were all represented.

Unique molecular identifiers had been added to the TCR beta cDNA libraries. TCRdb analysed the PCR reads with MiXCR anew, one entry per CDR3 protein. The sample yields a few hundred thousand distinct CDR3 sequences, roughly 30% seen once. Study outcomes and limitations: Compared with controls, patients had more of about 5 TRBV segments, including TRBV5-6, TRBV5-1 and TRBV20-1.

Deletions cut 2 bases from V and 2 bases from J, with 7 bases between. Germline loops: CDR1 MGHDK, CDR2 SYGVNS. This CDR3 contains 13 residues. Worth noting for this clonotype: Its antigen is currently unknown.

The material sequenced was blood. This TCR came from a girl aged 5 to 17 with multiple sclerosis. The chain joins TRBV25-1 to TRBJ2-7; D ambiguous. CDR3 DNA sequence: TGTGCCAGCAGTGAACTCCGGGCCTACGAGCAGTACTTC. Translation gives CASSELRAYEQYF.